This T cell receptor beta chain derives from a study of blood T cell repertoires in COVID-19. Study-wide context: Sources were T cells, B-cell-depleted T cells, or PBMCs; the material itself was cDNA or gDNA.

The V and J ends lost 4 bases and 3 bases respectively, with 10 bases between them. Germline V lookup: CDR1 LGHDT, CDR2 YNNKEL (reference sequence). The CDR3 runs to 14 residues. Repertoires were generated with immunoSEQ multiplex PCR, while TCRdb's copy carries only in-frame clones and drops some. The sample includes over 20,000 clones, about 90% of them seen just once. The sequence came from an older man with acute or convalescent COVID-19. Sequencing was performed on peripheral blood. The rearrangement joins TRBV3-1 (or the pseudogene TRBV3-2) to TRBJ1-3; the D gene is possibly TRBD1 (6 bases). The CDR3 DNA is TGTGCCAGCAGCCCACAGGGCTTTGGAAACACCATATATTTT. Translation gives CASSPQGFGNTIYF.